The present T cell receptor beta chain was sequenced within a study of CD8 T cells in ankylosing spondylitis. General study points: Blood of patients with ankylosing spondylitis appeared to be characterized by a TCR beta motif of about eight highly homologous variants. Reactive arthritis synovial fluid and blood were previously reported to contain some motif variants. Enrichment of disease-linked clones was reportedly significant in matched ankylosing spondylitis synovial fluid.

Quantitative 5'-RACE with molecular barcodes was used to make the TCR beta libraries. TCRdb re-called the 5' RACE reads through MiXCR, storing one row per CDR3 protein. The sample holds around 890,000 distinct CDR3 sequences, 10% to 15% seen once. Worth noting for this clonotype: Its antigen is still unknown.

What was sequenced was blood, either unsorted or a sorted T cell fraction (not recorded which). The source of this sequence is a male donor with ankylosing spondylitis.

The CDR3 bases are TGCGCCAGCAGCCAAGATACAAGCACTGAAGCTTTCTTT. Its translation: CASSQDTSTEAFF. The chain has TRBV4-3 and TRBJ1-1; D gene uncertain. CDR1 is LGHNA, CDR2 YSLEER, per germline. This CDR3 contains 13 residues. Trimming removed 0 bases at V and 4 bases at J, with 6 bases between.